The rows below give T cell receptor beta chains drawn from one sample of a study of human T cells and chemical hapten exposure. TCRdb analysed the RACE reads with MiXCR anew, one entry per CDR3 protein. The table has 40,000 to 60,000 distinct CDR3 sequences, about 9% seen once. The sample in question was whole blood, obtained in connection with sensitization to the hapten diphenylcyclopropenone (DPC). Receptor source: a woman in her 50s with alopecia areata. Some clones in this sample may be carry-over from other donors' samples. CDR3s include the opening cysteine and the closing phenylalanine or tryptophan. Each record gives: V gene, clone size, D gene, J gene, CDR3 protein, CDR3 DNA. The D gene is left open where the match is weak. Clone size is stated in some rows and not others, as once, few, many or a class when expanded.

V: TRBV7-8; size: many; D: -; J: TRBJ1-1; CDR3: CASSLAGVTEAFF; DNA: TGTGCCAGCAGCTTAGCCGGGGTCACTGAAGCTTTCTTT
V: TRBV11-1; size: few; D: -; J: TRBJ2-7; CDR3: CASSLTRSNEQYF; DNA: TGTGCCAGCAGCCTGACTAGATCAAACGAGCAGTACTTC
V: TRBV27; size: many; D: -; J: TRBJ1-6; CDR3: CASSTGTRDSPLHF; DNA: TGTGCCAGCAGTACCGGGACCCGAGATTCACCCCTCCACTTT
V: TRBV7-6; size: many; D: -; J: TRBJ1-5; CDR3: CASSFTGQPQHF; DNA: TGTGCCAGCAGCTTTACAGGTCAGCCCCAGCATTTT
V: TRBV20-1; size: many; D: -; J: TRBJ1-5; CDR3: CSARGELPGGVQPQHF; DNA: TGCAGTGCTAGAGGCGAGTTACCGGGGGGGGTACAGCCCCAGCATTTT
V: TRBV3-1; size: few; D: -; J: TRBJ2-1; CDR3: CASSQGLGPNNEQFF; DNA: TGTGCCAGCAGCCAAGGTCTAGGCCCCAACAATGAGCAGTTCTTC
V: TRBV7-9; size: -; D: -; J: TRBJ2-5; CDR3: CASSLHRVETQYF; DNA: TGTGCCAGCAGCCTTCACAGAGTAGAGACCCAGTACTTC
V: TRBV7-2; size: many; D: -; J: TRBJ1-2; CDR3: CASSLDIGGRGYTF; DNA: TGTGCCAGCAGCTTAGATATTGGGGGGCGAGGCTACACCTTC
V: TRBV12-3/TRBV12-4; size: -; D: -; J: TRBJ2-3; CDR3: CASSSVFLSGEDTQYF; DNA: TGTGCCAGCAGTTCAGTTTTTTTGTCGGGGGAAGATACGCAGTATTTT
V: TRBV12-3/TRBV12-4; size: many; D: TRBD1; J: TRBJ2-5; CDR3: CASSLGQQETQYF; DNA: TGTGCCAGCAGTCTGGGACAGCAAGAGACCCAGTACTTC
V: TRBV29-1; size: many; D: TRBD2; J: TRBJ2-3; CDR3: CSVDGGSPLGTQYF; DNA: TGCAGCGTTGATGGCGGGAGTCCCCTAGGGACGCAGTATTTT
V: TRBV6-2/TRBV6-3; size: many; D: -; J: TRBJ1-1; CDR3: CASSPVRGNTEAFF; DNA: TGTGCCAGCAGTCCGGTTCGGGGAAACACTGAAGCTTTCTTT
V: TRBV6-6; size: many; D: -; J: TRBJ2-1; CDR3: CASSLGIGDGDNEQFF; DNA: TGTGCCAGCAGTTTAGGGATTGGGGACGGGGACAATGAGCAGTTCTTC
V: TRBV20-1; size: many; D: -; J: TRBJ2-5; CDR3: CSARPAGQTQETQYF; DNA: TGCAGTGCTCGACCCGCGGGACAGACCCAAGAGACCCAGTACTTC
V: TRBV28; size: -; D: -; J: TRBJ2-7; CDR3: CASSPPQGVHEQYF; DNA: TGTGCCAGCAGTCCACCACAGGGAGTACACGAGCAGTACTTC
V: TRBV6-5; size: many; D: TRBD2; J: TRBJ2-1; CDR3: CASSRKREGRNEQFF; DNA: TGTGCCAGCAGTCGAAAGCGGGAGGGCCGCAATGAGCAGTTCTTC
V: TRBV18; size: many; D: -; J: TRBJ1-2; CDR3: CASSPDVRSFYGYTF; DNA: TGTGCCAGCTCACCCGACGTGAGGAGCTTCTATGGCTACACCTTC
V: TRBV29-1; size: few; D: -; J: TRBJ2-7; CDR3: CSVVSRVSYEQYF; DNA: TGCAGCGTTGTCAGCAGAGTCTCCTACGAGCAGTACTTC
V: TRBV7-2; size: many; D: -; J: TRBJ2-1; CDR3: CASSLAGSYYNEQFF; DNA: TGTGCCAGCAGCTTAGCGGGTAGTTACTACAATGAGCAGTTCTTC
V: TRBV15; size: -; D: TRBD2; J: TRBJ2-6; CDR3: CATSRDLLGLAVGANVLTF; DNA: TGTGCCACCAGCAGAGATCTTTTGGGACTAGCGGTTGGGGCCAACGTCCTGACTTTC
V: TRBV24-1; size: -; D: -; J: TRBJ1-2; CDR3: CATSRTPNYGYTF; DNA: TGTGCCACCAGCAGGACACCCAACTATGGCTACACCTTC
V: TRBV28; size: -; D: -; J: TRBJ2-3; CDR3: CASSPQRYTQYF; DNA: TGTGCCAGCAGTCCTCAGCGATATACGCAGTATTTT
V: TRBV28; size: many; D: -; J: TRBJ1-1; CDR3: CASSLSSSRRATEAFF; DNA: TGTGCCAGCAGTTTAAGTAGTTCACGGCGGGCCACTGAAGCTTTCTTT
V: TRBV10-3; size: -; D: -; J: TRBJ1-1; CDR3: CAISGGTEAFF; DNA: TGTGCCATCAGTGGGGGTACTGAAGCTTTCTTT
V: TRBV27; size: many; D: -; J: TRBJ1-1; CDR3: CASREGRWNTEAFF; DNA: TGTGCCAGCAGAGAGGGTCGCTGGAACACTGAAGCTTTCTTT
V: TRBV28; size: many; D: TRBD2; J: TRBJ2-7; CDR3: CASSSLAGALYEQYF; DNA: TGTGCCAGCAGTTCTCTAGCGGGAGCTCTCTACGAGCAGTACTTC
V: TRBV6-6; size: medium-sized; D: -; J: TRBJ2-7; CDR3: CASKVDSSYEQYF; DNA: TGTGCCAGCAAGGTGGACAGCTCCTACGAGCAGTACTTC
V: TRBV6-6; size: many; D: -; J: TRBJ1-2; CDR3: CASSSPARKANYGYTF; DNA: TGTGCCAGCAGTTCCCCCGCAAGGAAAGCTAACTATGGCTACACCTTC
V: TRBV12-3/TRBV12-4; size: -; D: -; J: TRBJ1-1; CDR3: CASSSTGPRTAFF; DNA: TGTGCCAGCAGTTCCACCGGGCCCCGGACGGCTTTCTTT
V: TRBV29-1; size: once; D: -; J: TRBJ1-1; CDR3: CSATLAGNTEAFF; DNA: TGCAGCGCCACTTTGGCAGGAAACACTGAAGCTTTCTTT
V: TRBV6-1; size: many; D: TRBD1; J: TRBJ1-5; CDR3: CASTGQGAGQPQHF; DNA: TGTGCCAGCACCGGACAGGGGGCAGGTCAGCCCCAGCATTTT
V: TRBV12-3/TRBV12-4; size: few; D: TRBD2; J: TRBJ2-1; CDR3: CASSLGLAGLGEQFF; DNA: TGTGCCAGCAGCCTCGGACTAGCGGGACTTGGTGAGCAGTTCTTC
V: TRBV18; size: few; D: -; J: TRBJ1-1; CDR3: CASSPPVSGVNTEAFF; DNA: TGTGCCAGCTCACCACCCGTGTCGGGGGTTAACACTGAAGCTTTCTTT
V: TRBV15; size: many; D: TRBD1; J: TRBJ2-2; CDR3: CATSSGQGYTGELFF; DNA: TGTGCCACCAGTTCGGGACAGGGGTACACCGGGGAGCTGTTTTTT
V: TRBV3-1; size: few; D: TRBD1; J: TRBJ1-2; CDR3: CASSQYRGRLGPGYTF; DNA: TGTGCCAGCAGCCAATACAGGGGGCGCTTGGGCCCTGGCTACACCTTC
V: TRBV11-2; size: -; D: TRBD2; J: TRBJ2-1; CDR3: CASTRLGLPGEQFF; DNA: TGTGCCAGCACTCGACTGGGACTACCGGGTGAGCAGTTCTTC
V: TRBV20-1; size: many; D: TRBD2; J: TRBJ2-7; CDR3: CSAISGTSGAYEQYF; DNA: TGCAGTGCTATATCCGGGACTAGCGGAGCTTACGAGCAGTACTTC
V: TRBV6-6; size: -; D: TRBD1; J: TRBJ1-2; CDR3: CASSYWGDRSNYGYTF; DNA: TGTGCCAGCAGTTACTGGGGGGACAGGAGCAACTATGGCTACACCTTC
V: TRBV5-6; size: many; D: -; J: TRBJ1-1; CDR3: CASSVGTEAFF; DNA: TGTGCCAGCAGCGTCGGGACTGAAGCTTTCTTT
V: TRBV7-2; size: many; D: -; J: TRBJ1-1; CDR3: CASSLSRANTEAFF; DNA: TGTGCCAGCAGCTTATCCAGGGCGAACACTGAAGCTTTCTTT
V: TRBV11-2; size: many; D: -; J: TRBJ2-2; CDR3: CASSQGPSDTGELFF; DNA: TGTGCCAGCAGCCAGGGACCCTCCGACACCGGGGAGCTGTTTTTT
V: TRBV14; size: few; D: TRBD2; J: TRBJ2-1; CDR3: CASSRNSGRPFF; DNA: TGTGCCAGCAGCCGAAATAGCGGGAGGCCGTTCTTC